Reported below is one T cell receptor beta chain. These data come from a study of blood T cell repertoires in COVID-19. The protocol was immunoSEQ multiplex PCR, while the TCRdb copy is restricted to in-frame clones and leaves out a portion. The table shows 150,000 to 190,000 clones, with 75% to 90% occurring only once. Per the germline V gene, CDR1 is SGHTA and CDR2 is FQGTGA. The CDR3 totals 14 residues. The V end lost 1 base, the J end lost 3 bases, and 7 bases lay between the germline ends. The receptor was derived from a woman between 40 and 50 years old with acute or convalescent COVID-19. The sequenced material came from peripheral blood. The chain uses TRBV7-3 and TRBJ2-1; D remains ambiguous. CDR3 coding DNA: TGTGCCAGCAGCTTAAGCCAGATCTACAATGAGCAGTTCTTC. The encoded protein is CASSLSQIYNEQFF.